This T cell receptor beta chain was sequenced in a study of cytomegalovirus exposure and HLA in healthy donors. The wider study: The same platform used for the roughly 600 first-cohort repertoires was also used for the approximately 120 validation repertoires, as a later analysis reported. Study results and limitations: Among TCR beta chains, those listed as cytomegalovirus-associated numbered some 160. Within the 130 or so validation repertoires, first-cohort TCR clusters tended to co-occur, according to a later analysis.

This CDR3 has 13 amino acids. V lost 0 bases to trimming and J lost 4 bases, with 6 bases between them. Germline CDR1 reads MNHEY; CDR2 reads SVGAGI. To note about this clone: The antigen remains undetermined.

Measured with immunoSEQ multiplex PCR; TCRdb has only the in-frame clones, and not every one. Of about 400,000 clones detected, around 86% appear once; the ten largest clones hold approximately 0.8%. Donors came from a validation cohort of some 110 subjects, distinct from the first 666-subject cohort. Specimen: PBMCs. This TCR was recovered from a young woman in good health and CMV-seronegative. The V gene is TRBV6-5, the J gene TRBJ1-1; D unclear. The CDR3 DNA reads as TGTGCCAGCAGTTACTCGCAGATCACTGAAGCTTTCTTT. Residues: CASSYSQITEAFF.